This T cell receptor (beta chain) was identified during a study of CD8+ T cells in alopecia areata. Treatment denoted: oral pan-JAK inhibitor, 5-10 mg twice daily. Trimming left V 4 bases short and J 1 base short, with 20 bases between. Germline values: CDR1 SEHNR, CDR2 FQNEAQ (reference sequence). CDR3 length: 17 residues. TCR sequencing used cDNA made by reverse transcription of extracted RNA. Using immunoSEQ multiplex PCR, the repertoire was profiled, and TCRdb retains in-frame clones only, with some absent. The data contain under 130,000 clones, about nine tenths of them singletons. The rearrangement uses TRBV7-9 and TRBJ2-7, with D perhaps TRBD1 or TRBD2 (5 bases each). The material was CD8+ T cells sorted from blood, obtained around week 31, from a patient treated with tofacitinib. This sequence originates from a human donor with alopecia areata. This chain's CDR3 is CASSSLTYTGTSYEQYF. The CDR3, as DNA: TGTGCCAGCAGCTCATTGACTTACACCGGGACGTCCTACGAGCAGTACTTC.